These T cell receptor beta chains were read from a single sample in a study of Ad26.COV2.S vaccination and SARS-CoV-2 variants. Profiled with immunoSEQ multiplex PCR; TCRdb holds only in-frame clones, not every one. Of 300,000 to 350,000 clones in the sample, 85% to 90% were seen once. This specimen consisted of peripheral blood, obtained in a trial of Ad26.COV2.S vaccine versus placebo. These receptors all stem from a person between 18 and 60 years old who received the Ad26.COV2.S COVID-19 vaccine or a placebo. Both conserved end residues are part of each CDR3. A D gene is named only where the DNA matches it firmly. Only some rows state a clone size, as once, few, many or a class for expanded clones.

abundance	j_gene	d_gene	v_gene	CDR3aa	CDR3nt
-	TRBJ2-5	-	TRBV18	CASSPMAETQYF	TGTGCCAGCTCACCAATGGCAGAGACCCAGTACTTC
-	TRBJ2-1	-	TRBV12-3/TRBV12-4	CASSLAQREQFF	TGTGCCAGCAGTTTAGCGCAGAGGGAGCAGTTCTTC
once	TRBJ2-3	-	TRBV29-1	CSVRRGGTDTQYF	TGCAGCGTTAGAAGGGGAGGCACAGATACGCAGTATTTT
-	TRBJ2-5	-	TRBV6-5	CASTEPGSETQYF	TGTGCCAGCACCGAACCGGGATCCGAGACCCAGTACTTC
few	TRBJ2-7	TRBD1	TRBV5-1	CASTPSGTGSYEQYF	TGCGCCAGCACCCCGTCCGGGACAGGGTCCTACGAGCAGTACTTC
-	TRBJ1-4	TRBD1	TRBV7-9	CASSMGQGAREKLFF	TGTGCCAGCAGCATGGGACAGGGGGCACGGGAAAAACTGTTTTTT
few	TRBJ1-1	TRBD1	TRBV7-9	CASSSRTGADTEAFF	TGTGCCAGCAGCTCAAGGACAGGAGCGGACACTGAAGCTTTCTTT
-	TRBJ2-5	TRBD1	TRBV5-1	CASSLLTGLQETQYF	TGCGCCAGCAGCTTGCTGACAGGGCTCCAAGAGACCCAGTACTTC
-	TRBJ2-3	-	TRBV7-2	CASGPSGFGTDTQYF	TGTGCCAGCGGCCCCTCCGGGTTTGGCACAGATACGCAGTATTTT
-	TRBJ1-2	-	TRBV5-4	CASSLVASSPYGYTF	TGTGCCAGCAGCTTGGTGGCTTCTTCCCCCTATGGCTACACCTTC
once	TRBJ1-5	-	TRBV7-2	CASSLVGGGASNQPQHF	TGTGCCAGCAGCTTAGTGGGAGGGGGGGCGAGCAATCAGCCCCAGCATTTT
many	TRBJ1-1	-	TRBV4-3	CASSQGGQNTEAFF	TGCGCCAGCAGCCAAGGAGGGCAGAACACTGAAGCTTTCTTT
-	TRBJ1-2	-	TRBV4-3	CASSQGYTVKFYGYTF	TGCGCCAGCAGCCAAGGTTATACGGTCAAGTTCTATGGCTACACCTTC
-	TRBJ2-5	-	TRBV5-1	CASSLDETQYF	TGCGCCAGCAGCTTGGACGAGACCCAGTACTTC
few	TRBJ2-3	-	TRBV11-2	CASSLLGGADTQYF	TGTGCCAGCAGCTTATTGGGGGGCGCAGATACGCAGTATTTT
-	TRBJ1-3	-	TRBV7-2	CASSFSRGNTIYF	TGTGCCAGCAGCTTTTCACGGGGAAACACCATATATTTT
few	TRBJ1-1	TRBD1	TRBV11-2	CASSLDRGKFGTEAFF	TGTGCCAGCAGCTTGGACAGGGGGAAGTTTGGCACTGAAGCTTTCTTT
-	TRBJ1-5	-	TRBV30	CAWGGQNQPQHF	TGTGCCTGGGGCGGACAGAATCAGCCCCAGCATTTT
-	TRBJ1-2	-	TRBV6-5	CASTWGPNYGYTF	TGTGCGAGCACATGGGGGCCCAACTATGGCTACACCTTC
-	TRBJ2-5	TRBD2	TRBV19	CASSLIGLAGQETQYF	TGTGCCAGTAGCTTAATAGGACTAGCGGGGCAAGAGACCCAGTACTTC
-	TRBJ1-4	-	TRBV20-1	CSASLRQVNEKLFF	TGCAGTGCTAGTCTTAGACAGGTGAATGAAAAACTGTTTTTT
-	TRBJ2-3	-	TRBV10-1	CASSEGSGSANTQYF	TGCGCCAGCAGTGAAGGGAGCGGATCGGCGAATACGCAGTATTTT
-	TRBJ2-7	-	TRBV5-1	CASTLLGQGNEQYF	TGCGCCAGCACCCTTCTCGGCCAGGGTAACGAGCAGTACTTC
once	TRBJ2-3	-	TRBV19	CASSPQGIGADTQYF	TGTGCCAGTAGCCCGCAGGGAATAGGGGCAGATACGCAGTATTTT
once	TRBJ2-1	TRBD2	TRBV7-6	CASSLAKTSQGEQFF	TGTGCCAGCAGCTTAGCCAAGACTAGCCAGGGTGAGCAGTTCTTC
-	TRBJ1-5	-	TRBV29-1	CSVGEGSNQPQHF	TGCAGCGTTGGGGAGGGTAGCAATCAGCCCCAGCATTTT
-	TRBJ1-2	-	TRBV7-9	CASSLGTGYGYTF	TGTGCCAGCAGCTTAGGAACGGGGTATGGCTACACCTTC
-	TRBJ1-1	TRBD1	TRBV5-1	CASSLGTGGLGRAEAFF	TGCGCCAGCAGCCTAGGGACAGGGGGCCTGGGGAGGGCTGAAGCTTTCTTT
-	TRBJ2-7	-	TRBV28	CASSVGVGRYEQYF	TGTGCCAGCAGTGTTGGAGTCGGCCGCTACGAGCAGTACTTC
-	TRBJ2-3	TRBD1	TRBV7-2	CASSAAQGADTQYF	TGTGCCAGCAGCGCCGCCCAGGGGGCGGATACGCAGTATTTT
-	TRBJ1-6	-	TRBV30	CAWSVRVAGNTYNSPLHF	TGTGCCTGGAGTGTACGGGTTGCAGGGAATACCTATAATTCACCCCTCCACTTT
-	TRBJ1-1	-	TRBV4-1	CASSHRGGQTNTEAFF	TGCGCCAGCAGCCACCGAGGAGGACAGACTAACACTGAAGCTTTCTTT
-	TRBJ1-2	-	TRBV20-1	CSASNTAGTF	TGCAGTGCGAGTAATACCGCTGGAACCTTC
-	TRBJ2-7	-	TRBV7-2	CASSTLTRSLSYEQYF	TGTGCCAGCAGCACTCTGACTAGGTCCCTCTCCTACGAGCAGTACTTC
-	TRBJ1-6	TRBD1	TRBV29-1	CSVRQGGNSPLHF	TGCAGCGTCAGACAGGGAGGTAATTCACCCCTCCACTTT
-	TRBJ2-4	-	TRBV10-1	CASSESPLTDINIQYF	TGCGCCAGCAGTGAGTCACCTCTGACAGACATAAACATTCAGTACTTC
-	TRBJ2-3	TRBD2	TRBV6-5	CASSRAGTRSDTQYF	TGTGCCAGCAGTAGAGCCGGGACTAGAAGTGATACGCAGTATTTT
-	TRBJ1-5	-	TRBV19	CASSPLGQPQHF	TGTGCCAGTAGTCCCCTTGGTCAGCCCCAGCATTTT
-	TRBJ1-1	TRBD1	TRBV7-9	CASSYTGDTEAFF	TGTGCCAGCAGCTATACAGGGGACACTGAAGCTTTCTTT
-	TRBJ2-3	-	TRBV5-1	CASSLAGVSTDTQYF	TGCGCCAGCAGCTTGGCTGGGGTTAGCACAGATACGCAGTATTTT
-	TRBJ2-2	TRBD2	TRBV24-1	CATSEGGLAGDTGELFF	TGTGCCACCAGTGAGGGGGGACTAGCGGGGGATACCGGGGAGCTGTTTTTT
-	TRBJ1-1	-	TRBV6-5	CASSPFVNTEAFF	TGTGCCAGCAGTCCATTCGTGAACACTGAAGCTTTCTTT
-	TRBJ2-1	-	TRBV2	CASGRGANEQFF	TGTGCCAGCGGCCGGGGGGCAAATGAGCAGTTCTTC
-	TRBJ1-5	-	TRBV18	CASSPSRDLGPQHF	TGTGCCAGCTCACCTTCGAGGGATCTGGGGCCCCAGCATTTT
-	TRBJ2-7	-	TRBV7-9	CASSFSPRRDITYEQYF	TGTGCCAGCAGCTTCTCCCCCCGTAGGGACATCACCTACGAGCAGTACTTC
-	TRBJ1-3	TRBD1	TRBV5-4	CASSSGQQGISGNTIYF	TGTGCCAGCAGCTCGGGACAGCAAGGAATCTCTGGAAACACCATATATTTT
once	TRBJ1-1	-	TRBV2	CASFLGGGRTEAFF	TGTGCCAGCTTCTTAGGGGGAGGAAGGACTGAAGCTTTCTTT
-	TRBJ1-2	-	TRBV7-2	CASSPGWGGLRNYGYTF	TGTGCCAGCAGCCCTGGGTGGGGGGGGCTTCGTAACTATGGCTACACCTTC
-	TRBJ1-3	-	TRBV11-2	CASSLVRGAGNTIYF	TGTGCCAGCAGCTTAGTCCGGGGAGCTGGAAACACCATATATTTT
-	TRBJ2-2	-	TRBV30	CAWSGMWGHTGELFF	TGTGCCTGGAGTGGTATGTGGGGTCACACCGGGGAGCTGTTTTTT
many	TRBJ1-4	TRBD1	TRBV7-9	CASSPLWTGITNEKLFF	TGTGCCAGCAGCCCGCTTTGGACAGGGATAACTAATGAAAAACTGTTTTTT
-	TRBJ1-1	-	TRBV29-1	CSVHSGITGPRGAFF	TGCAGCGTCCACAGCGGGATTACAGGGCCTCGGGGGGCTTTCTTT
few	TRBJ2-7	TRBD2	TRBV5-6	CASTLGLAGTRQYF	TGTGCCAGCACTCTGGGACTAGCGGGGACTAGGCAGTACTTC
-	TRBJ1-2	-	TRBV5-4	CASSLQATGGYTF	TGTGCCAGCAGCCTACAGGCCACGGGAGGCTACACCTTC
once	TRBJ2-2	-	TRBV4-2	CASSLSGSRDTGELFF	TGTGCCAGCAGCCTTTCAGGAAGTAGGGACACCGGGGAGCTGTTTTTT